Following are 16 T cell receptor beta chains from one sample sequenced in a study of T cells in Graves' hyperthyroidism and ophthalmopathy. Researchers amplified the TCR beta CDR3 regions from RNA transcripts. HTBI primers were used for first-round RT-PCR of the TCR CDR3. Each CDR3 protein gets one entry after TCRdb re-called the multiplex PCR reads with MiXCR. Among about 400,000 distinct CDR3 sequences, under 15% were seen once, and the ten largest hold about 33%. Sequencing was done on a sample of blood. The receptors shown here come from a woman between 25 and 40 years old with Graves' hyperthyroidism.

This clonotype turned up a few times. For the CDR3, the DNA is TGCGCCAGCAGCCAGACAGGGGACCGGGGGAATGAGCAGTTCTTC. This gives the protein CASSQTGDRGNEQFF. V usage is TRBV5-1 and J usage is TRBJ2-1, with TRBD1 matching over 8 bases. This CDR3 contains 15 residues. The J segment lost 7 bases and the V segment lost 4 bases, leaving 10 bases of the junction unmatched. CDR1 is SGHRS and CDR2 is YFSETQ in the germline V gene.

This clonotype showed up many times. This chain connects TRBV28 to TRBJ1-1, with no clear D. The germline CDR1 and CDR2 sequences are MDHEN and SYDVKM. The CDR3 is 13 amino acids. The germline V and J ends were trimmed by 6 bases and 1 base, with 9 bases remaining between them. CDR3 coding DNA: TGTGCCAGCAGCCGGAGGGCGAACACTGAAGCTTTCTTT. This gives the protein CASSRRANTEAFF.

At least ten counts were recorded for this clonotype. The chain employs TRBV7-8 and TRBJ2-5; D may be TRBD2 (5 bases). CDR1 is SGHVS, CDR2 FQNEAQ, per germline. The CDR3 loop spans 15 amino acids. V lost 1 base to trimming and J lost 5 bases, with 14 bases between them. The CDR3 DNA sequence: TGTGCCAGCAGCTTAGAGGTCTCCGGACTGGAGACCCAGTACTTC. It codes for CASSLEVSGLETQYF.

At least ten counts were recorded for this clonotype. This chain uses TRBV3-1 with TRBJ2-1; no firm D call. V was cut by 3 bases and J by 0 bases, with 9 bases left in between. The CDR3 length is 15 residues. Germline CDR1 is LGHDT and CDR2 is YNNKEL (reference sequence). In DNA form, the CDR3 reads TGTGCCAGCAGCCATGATTGGAGCTCCTACAATGAGCAGTTCTTC. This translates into CASSHDWSSYNEQFF.

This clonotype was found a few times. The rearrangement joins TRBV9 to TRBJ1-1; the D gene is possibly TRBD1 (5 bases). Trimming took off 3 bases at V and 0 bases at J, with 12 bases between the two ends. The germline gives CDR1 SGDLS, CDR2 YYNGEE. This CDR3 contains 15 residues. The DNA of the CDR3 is TGTGCCAGCAGCGCCAGCCGGGGGGTGAACACTGAAGCTTTCTTT. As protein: CASSASRGVNTEAFF.

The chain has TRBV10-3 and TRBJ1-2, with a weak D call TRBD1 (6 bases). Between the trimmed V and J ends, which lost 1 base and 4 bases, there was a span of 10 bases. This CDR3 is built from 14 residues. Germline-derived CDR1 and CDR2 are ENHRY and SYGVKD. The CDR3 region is CAISEYATGYGYTF. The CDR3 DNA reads TGTGCCATCAGTGAGTACGCGACAGGCTATGGCTACACCTTC.

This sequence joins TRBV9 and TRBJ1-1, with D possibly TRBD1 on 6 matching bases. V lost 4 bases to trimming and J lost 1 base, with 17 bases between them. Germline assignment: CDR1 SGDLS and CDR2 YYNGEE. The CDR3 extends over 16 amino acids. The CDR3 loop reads CASSQRSGQPNTEAFF. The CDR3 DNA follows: TGTGCCAGCAGCCAGAGGTCAGGACAGCCGAACACTGAAGCTTTCTTT.

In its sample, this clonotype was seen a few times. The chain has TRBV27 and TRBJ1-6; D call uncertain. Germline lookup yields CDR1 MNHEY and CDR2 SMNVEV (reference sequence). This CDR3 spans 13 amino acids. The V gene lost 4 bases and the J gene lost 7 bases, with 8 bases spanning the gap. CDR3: CASSSRTNSPLHF. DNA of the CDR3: TGTGCCAGCAGTTCCCGGACCAATTCACCCCTCCACTTT.

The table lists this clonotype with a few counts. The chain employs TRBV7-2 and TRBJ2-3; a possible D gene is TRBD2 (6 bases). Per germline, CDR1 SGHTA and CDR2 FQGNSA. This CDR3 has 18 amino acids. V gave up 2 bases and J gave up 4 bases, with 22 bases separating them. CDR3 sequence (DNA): TGTGCCAGCAGCTTAATGCGGGGTATGGGCGAGAGATCAGATACGCAGTATTTT. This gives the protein CASSLMRGMGERSDTQYF.

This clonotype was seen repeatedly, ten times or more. CDR3 region: CASSLGLAGTQYF. The CDR3 coding sequence is TGTGCCAGCAGCTTAGGCCTAGCGGGAACCCAGTACTTC. V is TRBV13 and J is TRBJ2-5; 9 positions match TRBD2. The CDR3 consists of 13 residues. Germline V lookup: CDR1 PRHDT, CDR2 FYEKMQ (reference sequence). The junction had 1 base not matched to a gene; V was cut back by 0 bases and J by 8 bases.

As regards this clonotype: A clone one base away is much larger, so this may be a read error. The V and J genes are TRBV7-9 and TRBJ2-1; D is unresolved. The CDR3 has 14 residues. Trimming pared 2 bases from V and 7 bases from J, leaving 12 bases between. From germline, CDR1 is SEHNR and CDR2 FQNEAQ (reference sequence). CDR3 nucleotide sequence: TGTGCCAGCAGCTTATTCGAACTGCGGAATGAGCAGTTCTTC. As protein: CASSLFELRNEQFF.

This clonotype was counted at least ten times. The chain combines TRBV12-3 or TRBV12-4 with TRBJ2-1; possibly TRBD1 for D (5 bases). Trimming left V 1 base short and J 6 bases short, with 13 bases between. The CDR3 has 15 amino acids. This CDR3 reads CASSLGQYPFNEQFF. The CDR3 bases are TGTGCCAGCAGTTTAGGACAGTACCCCTTCAATGAGCAGTTCTTC.

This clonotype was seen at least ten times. CDR3 DNA sequence: TGTGCCAGCAGCTTACAGCCCTCTGGGGCCAACGTCCTGACTTTC. This encodes CASSLQPSGANVLTF. This chain links TRBV11-2 with TRBJ2-6; D call uncertain. Germline V gene data show CDR1 as SGHAT and CDR2 as FQNNGV. Trimming shortened V by 2 bases and J by 0 bases, and 5 bases separated the two germline ends. The CDR3 loop spans 15 amino acids. The variable domain in full, completed from reference TRBV11-2 and TRBJ2-6, reads EAGVAQSPRYKIIEKRQSVAFWCNPISGHATLYWYQQILGQGPKLLIQFQNNGVVDDSQLPKDRFSAERLKGVDSTLKIQPAKLEDSAVYLCASSLQPSGANVLTFGAGSRLTVL.

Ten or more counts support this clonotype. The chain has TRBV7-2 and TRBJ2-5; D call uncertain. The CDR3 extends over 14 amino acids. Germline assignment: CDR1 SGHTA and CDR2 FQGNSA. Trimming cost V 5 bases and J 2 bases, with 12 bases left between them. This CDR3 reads CASSQNPIQETQYF. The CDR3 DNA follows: TGTGCCAGCAGCCAAAATCCCATACAAGAGACCCAGTACTTC.

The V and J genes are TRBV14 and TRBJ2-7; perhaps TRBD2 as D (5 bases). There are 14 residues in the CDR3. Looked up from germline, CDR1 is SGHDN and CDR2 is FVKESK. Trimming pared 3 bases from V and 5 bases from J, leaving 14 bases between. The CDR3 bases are TGTGCCAGCAGCCACCTACAGCGGTGGCACGAGCAGTACTTC. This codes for CASSHLQRWHEQYF.

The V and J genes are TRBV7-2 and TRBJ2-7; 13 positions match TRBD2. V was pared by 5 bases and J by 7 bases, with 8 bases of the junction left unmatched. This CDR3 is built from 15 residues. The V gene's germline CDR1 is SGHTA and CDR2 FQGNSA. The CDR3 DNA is TGTGCCAGCAGCCTAGGGACTAGCGGGATCGGGGAGCAGTACTTC. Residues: CASSLGTSGIGEQYF.